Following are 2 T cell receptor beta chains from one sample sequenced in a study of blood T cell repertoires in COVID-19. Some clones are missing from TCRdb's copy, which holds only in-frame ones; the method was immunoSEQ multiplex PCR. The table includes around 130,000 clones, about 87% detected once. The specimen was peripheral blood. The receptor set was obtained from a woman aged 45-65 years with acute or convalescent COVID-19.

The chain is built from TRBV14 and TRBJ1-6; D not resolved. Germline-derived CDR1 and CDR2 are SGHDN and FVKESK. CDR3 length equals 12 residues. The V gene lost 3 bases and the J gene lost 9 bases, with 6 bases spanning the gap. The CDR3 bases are TGTGCCAGCAGCCATCCATCTTCACCCCTCCACTTT. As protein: CASSHPSSPLHF.

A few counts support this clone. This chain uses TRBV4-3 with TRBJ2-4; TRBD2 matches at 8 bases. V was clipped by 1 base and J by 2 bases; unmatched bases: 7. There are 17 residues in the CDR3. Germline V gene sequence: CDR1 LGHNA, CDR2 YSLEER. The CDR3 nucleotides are TGCGCCAGCAGCCAAGGAAGCGGGAGTTCGCCCAAAAACATTCAGTACTTC. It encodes CASSQGSGSSPKNIQYF.